This passage covers 24 T cell receptor beta chains from one sample sequenced in a study of blood T cell repertoires in COVID-19. Measured with immunoSEQ multiplex PCR; TCRdb has only the in-frame clones, and not every one. The data contain hundreds of thousands of clones, 85% to 90% of them singletons. The sequencing sample was made of PBMCs or T cells enriched from blood (not recorded which). The receptors here all came from a man aged 25 to 40 who had recovered from COVID-19.

The rearrangement uses TRBV7-3 and TRBJ2-1, with TRBD2 matching over 7 bases. J was trimmed by 2 bases and V by 1 base; bases with no gene match: 2. This CDR3 region has 15 residues. Germline CDR1 reads SGHTA; CDR2 reads FQGTGA. CDR3 nucleotides: TGTGCCAGCAGCTTAAGGCTAGCGGCCTACAATGAGCAGTTCTTC. Amino acid sequence: CASSLRLAAYNEQFF.

The rearrangement uses TRBV7-2 and TRBJ2-7; TRBD2 matches 7 bases. V shed 4 bases and J 2 bases; nucleotides not matched to a gene: 2. The CDR3 length is 13 residues. Germline V gene lookup returns CDR1 SGHTA and CDR2 FQGNSA. CDR3 nucleotide sequence: TGTGCCAGCAGCTCGGGAGGCACCTACGAGCAGTACTTC. Amino acids: CASSSGGTYEQYF.

There are a few counts of this clone. The J gene is TRBJ2-7, the V gene TRBV5-1; the D gene is possibly TRBD2 (5 bases). The length of the CDR3 is 14 residues. V was pared by 0 bases and J by 5 bases, with 12 bases between. Germline CDR1 is SGHRS and CDR2 is YFSETQ. The CDR3 nucleotides are TGCGCCAGCAGCTTGGATTTAGCGACCCACGAGCAGTACTTC. As protein: CASSLDLATHEQYF. Full variable domain (remainder filled in from reference TRBV5-1 and TRBJ2-7): KAGVTQTPRYLIKTRGQQVTLSCSPISGHRSVSWYQQTPGQGLQFLFEYFSETQRNKGNFPGRFSGRQFSNSRSEMNVSTLELGDSALYLCASSLDLATHEQYFGPGTRLTVT.

The chain is built from TRBV6-2 or TRBV6-3 and TRBJ2-1; D might be TRBD1 (5 bases). The CDR3 is made up of 13 amino acids. CDR1 and CDR2 (germline): MNHEY, SVGEGT. V was clipped by 3 bases and J by 7 bases, with 10 bases between them. The CDR3 DNA follows: TGTGCCAGCAGTTATCAGGGCTGGAATGAGCAGTTCTTC. Its protein product is CASSYQGWNEQFF.

The chain recombines TRBV19 with TRBJ1-6; 7 bases line up with TRBD1. The CDR3 runs 13 residues. V trimming: 10 bases; J trimming: 9 bases; junction bases outside the gene matches: 9. Germline V gene data show CDR1 as LNHDA and CDR2 as SQIVND (reference sequence). As DNA, the CDR3 is TGTGCCACCCGACAGGGTCTAGGTTCACCCCTCCACTTT. It is translated as CATRQGLGSPLHF.

This clone was recorded a few times. This sequence joins TRBV28 and TRBJ2-3; TRBD2 is a possible D gene (6 bases). V shed 4 bases and J shed 4 bases, with 21 bases lying between them. Germline V gene data show CDR1 as MDHEN and CDR2 as SYDVKM. The CDR3 consists of 17 residues. The CDR3 region is CASSSYPSGLRADTQYF. The CDR3 region has the DNA TGTGCCAGCAGTTCCTACCCCAGCGGGCTTCGGGCAGATACGCAGTATTTT.

This clone was seen more than once but under ten times. V is TRBV7-9 and J is TRBJ1-2; D perhaps matches TRBD1 (5 bases). Germline V gives CDR1 SEHNR, CDR2 FQNEAQ (reference sequence). This CDR3 contains 13 residues. V was shortened by 5 bases and J by 1 base, with 8 bases between the two germline ends. DNA of the CDR3: TGTGCCAGCAGCGACGACAGTAACTATGGCTACACCTTC. Protein sequence: CASSDDSNYGYTF. The complete variable domain, with remaining parts taken from reference TRBV7-9 and TRBJ1-2, reads DTGVSQNPRHKITKRGQNVTFRCDPISEHNRLYWYRQTLGQGPEFLTYFQNEAQLEKSRLLSDRFSAERPKGSFSTLEIQRTEQGDSAMYLCASSDDSNYGYTFGSGTRLTVV.

This chain connects TRBV28 to TRBJ1-5, with TRBD1 identical over 7 bases. CDR1 is MDHEN, CDR2 SYDVKM, per germline. The V segment lost 6 bases and the J segment 5 bases; nucleotides outside the gene matches: 10. This CDR3 has 15 residues. The CDR3 bases are TGTGCCAGCAGGTCCCCGACAGGGAACTATCAGCCCCAGCATTTT. It encodes CASRSPTGNYQPQHF.

This clone was observed a single time. The chain recombines TRBV6-5 with TRBJ2-2, with D possibly TRBD1 on 5 matching bases. The CDR3 is 15 amino acids. Germline assignment: CDR1 MNHEY and CDR2 SVGAGI. Deletions cut 6 bases from V and 0 bases from J, with 11 bases between. CDR3 residues: CASSPRATNTGELFF. The CDR3 region has the DNA TGTGCCAGCAGCCCCAGGGCCACGAACACCGGGGAGCTGTTTTTT.

V gene TRBV24-1 combines with J gene TRBJ1-5; possible D gene TRBD1, 5 bases. CDR3 length: 13 amino acids. Trimming took off 5 bases at V and 4 bases at J, with 8 bases between the two ends. The V gene's germline CDR1 is KGHDR and CDR2 SFDVKD. The chain's CDR3 is CATSGAGNQPQHF. CDR3 bases: TGTGCCACCAGTGGCGCAGGGAATCAGCCCCAGCATTTT.

The rearrangement links TRBV9 to TRBJ2-3; 12 bases agree with TRBD2. CDR3 size: 16 residues. V was pared by 3 bases and J by 4 bases, with 6 bases of the junction left unmatched. Germline CDR1 is SGDLS and CDR2 is YYNGEE. CDR3 in DNA: TGTGCCAGCAGCGGAAGACTAGCGGGAGTCGCAGATACGCAGTATTTT. Translated, it gives CASSGRLAGVADTQYF.

The rearrangement joins TRBV7-9 to TRBJ1-5; TRBD1 aligns across 11 bases. Germline values: CDR1 SEHNR, CDR2 FQNEAQ (reference sequence). The length of the CDR3 is 17 residues. V shed 5 bases and J 4 bases; nucleotides not matched to a gene: 10. The DNA of the CDR3 is TGTGCCAGCAGCCGGGGGCCCGGGACAGGGGGAAATCAGCCCCAGCATTTT. It yields the protein CASSRGPGTGGNQPQHF.

The V gene is TRBV3-1 (or the pseudogene TRBV3-2), the J gene TRBJ2-6, with a weak D call TRBD2 (6 bases). This CDR3 comprises 19 residues. CDR1 and CDR2 from the germline V gene are LGHDT and YNNKEL (reference sequence). V lost 2 bases and J 0 bases, leaving 17 bases between the germline ends. CDR3 nucleotides: TGTGCCAGCAGCCAAATCGGGGGAGTGGCACCCTCTGGGGCCAACGTCCTGACTTTC. It yields the protein CASSQIGGVAPSGANVLTF.

The gene calls are TRBV10-1 and TRBJ2-3; TRBD1 matches 8 bases. The CDR3 covers 13 residues. In germline, CDR1 is WNHNN, CDR2 SYGVQD (reference sequence). The ends lost 8 bases at V and 5 bases at J; junction bases unmatched: 6. As DNA, the CDR3 is TGCGCCAGCCAGGACAGGGTTGGAGATACGCAGTATTTT. Translated: CASQDRVGDTQYF.

This chain uses TRBV10-1 with TRBJ2-1; D unresolved. Trimming stripped 0 bases from V and 4 bases from J, with 10 bases between. The V gene's germline CDR1 is WNHNN and CDR2 SYGVQD (reference sequence). The CDR3 has 15 residues. In DNA form, the CDR3 reads TGCGCCAGCAGTGAGTCCGTTCAACTATACAATGAGCAGTTCTTC. Protein sequence: CASSESVQLYNEQFF.

The rearrangement links TRBV28 to TRBJ2-3; 9 positions match TRBD1. The CDR3 runs to 16 residues. Germline lookup yields CDR1 MDHEN and CDR2 SYDVKM. Trimming at V came to 3 bases and at J to 1 base, leaving 5 bases not matched to a gene. CDR3 in amino acids: CASSFSRTGGTDTQYF. CDR3 coding DNA: TGTGCCAGCAGTTTTTCCCGGACAGGGGGCACAGATACGCAGTATTTT.

The genes are TRBV7-6 and TRBJ1-1; D ambiguous. The CDR3 loop spans 14 amino acids. The germline V and J ends were trimmed by 5 bases and 1 base, with 11 bases remaining between them. Germline CDR1 SGHVS, CDR2 FNYEAQ. CDR3 DNA sequence: TGTGCCAGCAGCCCTCGGGTGGCGAACACTGAAGCTTTCTTT. This encodes CASSPRVANTEAFF.

This clone was recorded only once. This chain connects TRBV7-9 to TRBJ2-7; possibly TRBD1 for D (6 bases). Trimming stripped 5 bases from V and 0 bases from J, with 14 bases between. Germline assignment: CDR1 SEHNR and CDR2 FQNEAQ (reference sequence). The CDR3 loop spans 15 amino acids. DNA of the CDR3: TGTGCCAGCAGCCCACAGACAGGAATCTCCTACGAGCAGTACTTC. It encodes CASSPQTGISYEQYF.

This clone was recorded only once. The chain uses TRBV27 and TRBJ2-3; 11 bases line up with TRBD1. V lost 8 bases, J lost 8 bases, and 12 bases stayed unmatched. The CDR3 runs 15 residues. Per the germline V gene, CDR1 is MNHEY and CDR2 is SMNVEV (reference sequence). CDR3 bases: TGTGCCAGCTCCAACGGACAGGGGGCACCAGGTACGCAGTATTTT. Translation gives CASSNGQGAPGTQYF.

CDR3 bases: TGTGCCAGCAGCCCGAGGGTAACGGGACTTAACACTGAAGCTTTCTTT. Protein sequence: CASSPRVTGLNTEAFF. The chain couples TRBV9 to TRBJ1-1; tentatively, D is TRBD1 (5 bases). Germline lookup yields CDR1 SGDLS and CDR2 YYNGEE. CDR3 length: 16 residues. V lost 4 bases to trimming and J lost 2 bases, with 18 bases between them.

The chain has TRBV5-1 and TRBJ1-5; 8 bases are shared with TRBD1. The V and J ends lost 1 base and 4 bases, in that order; junction bases with no gene match: 10. This CDR3 is 17 amino acids long. Germline lookup yields CDR1 SGHRS and CDR2 YFSETQ. Written as DNA, the CDR3 is TGCGCCAGCAGCTTGAACGGGGACAGGAGCTCGAATCAGCCCCAGCATTTT. This gives the protein CASSLNGDRSSNQPQHF.

J is TRBJ2-5 and V is TRBV9; D perhaps matches TRBD2 (6 bases). The CDR3 totals 13 residues. Looked up from germline, CDR1 is SGDLS and CDR2 is YYNGEE. The V gene lost 3 bases and the J gene lost 2 bases, with 8 bases spanning the gap. The CDR3 coding sequence is TGTGCCAGCAGCGCAGCGGGTCAAGAGACCCAGTACTTC. It translates to CASSAAGQETQYF.

The chain is built from TRBV11-2 and TRBJ2-1; TRBD2 agrees at 10 bases. The CDR3 totals 14 residues. Looked up from germline, CDR1 is SGHAT and CDR2 is FQNNGV. The ends lost 8 bases at V and 6 bases at J; junction bases unmatched: 7. CDR3 coding DNA: TGTGCCAGCGGCGCCGGGACTAGCGTCAATGAGCAGTTCTTC. Encoded protein: CASGAGTSVNEQFF.

The chain couples TRBV7-8 to TRBJ1-6; D is perhaps TRBD1 (6 bases). Trimming took off 5 bases at V and 17 bases at J, with 22 bases between the two ends. Germline V CDR1 and CDR2: SGHVS, FQNEAQ. The CDR3 totals 14 residues. The CDR3 DNA sequence: TGTGCCAGCAGCCCCTTCGTTTCCGGGACATCCTTCCACTTT. Protein: CASSPFVSGTSFHF. The full variable domain, in which reference TRBV7-8 and TRBJ1-6 provide the parts outside the CDR3, is GAGVSQSPRYKVAKRGQDVALRCDPISGHVSLFWYQQALGQGPEFLTYFQNEAQLDKSGLPSDRFFAERPEGSVSTLKIQRTQQEDSAVYLCASSPFVSGTSFHFGNGTRLTVT.